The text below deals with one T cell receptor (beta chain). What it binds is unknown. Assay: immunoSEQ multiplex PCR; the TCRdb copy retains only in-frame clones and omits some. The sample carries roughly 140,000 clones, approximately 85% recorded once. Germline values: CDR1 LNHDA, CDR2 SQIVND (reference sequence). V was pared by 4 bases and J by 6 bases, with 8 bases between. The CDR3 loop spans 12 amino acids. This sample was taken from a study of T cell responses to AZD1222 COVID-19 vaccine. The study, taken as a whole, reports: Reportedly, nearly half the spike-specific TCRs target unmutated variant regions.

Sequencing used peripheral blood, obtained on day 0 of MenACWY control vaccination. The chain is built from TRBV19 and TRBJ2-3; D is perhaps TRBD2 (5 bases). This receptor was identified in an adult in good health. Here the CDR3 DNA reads TGTGCCAGTAGTACCCCGGGGGATACGCAGTATTTT. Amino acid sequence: CASSTPGDTQYF.